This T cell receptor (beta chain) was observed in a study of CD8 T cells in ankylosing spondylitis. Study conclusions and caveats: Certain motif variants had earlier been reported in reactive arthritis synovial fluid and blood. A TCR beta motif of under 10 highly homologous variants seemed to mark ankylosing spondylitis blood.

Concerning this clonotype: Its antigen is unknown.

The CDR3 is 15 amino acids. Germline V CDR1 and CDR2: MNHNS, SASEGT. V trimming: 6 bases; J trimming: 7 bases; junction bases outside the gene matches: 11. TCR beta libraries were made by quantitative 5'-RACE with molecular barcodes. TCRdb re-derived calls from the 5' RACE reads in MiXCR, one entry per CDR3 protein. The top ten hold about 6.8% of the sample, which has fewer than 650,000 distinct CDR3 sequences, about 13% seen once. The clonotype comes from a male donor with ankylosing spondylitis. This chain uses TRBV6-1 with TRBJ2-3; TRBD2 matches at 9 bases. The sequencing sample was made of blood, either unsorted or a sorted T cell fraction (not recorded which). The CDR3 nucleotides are TGTGCCAGCAGGAGGACTAGCGAGCGTCCGAATACGCAGTATTTT. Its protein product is CASRRTSERPNTQYF.